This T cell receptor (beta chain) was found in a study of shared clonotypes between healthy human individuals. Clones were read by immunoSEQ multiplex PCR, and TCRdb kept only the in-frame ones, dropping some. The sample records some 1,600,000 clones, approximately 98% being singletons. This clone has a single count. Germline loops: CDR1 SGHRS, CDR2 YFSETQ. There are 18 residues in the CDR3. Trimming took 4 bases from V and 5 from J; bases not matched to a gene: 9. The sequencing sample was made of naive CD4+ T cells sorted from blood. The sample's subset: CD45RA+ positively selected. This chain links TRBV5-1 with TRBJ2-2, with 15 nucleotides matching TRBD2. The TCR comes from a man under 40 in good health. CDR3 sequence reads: CASSLGLAGGLRTGELFF. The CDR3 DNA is TGCGCCAGCAGCCTGGGACTAGCGGGAGGTCTTAGGACCGGGGAGCTGTTTTTT. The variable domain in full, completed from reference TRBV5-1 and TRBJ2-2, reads KAGVTQTPRYLIKTRGQQVTLSCSPISGHRSVSWYQQTPGQGLQFLFEYFSETQRNKGNFPGRFSGRQFSNSRSEMNVSTLELGDSALYLCASSLGLAGGLRTGELFFGEGSRLTVL.